Below, one TCR beta chain is given with its context. The target of this receptor is not known. The record has no base qualities; no much larger clone is one base away. The sample belongs to a study of blood T cell repertoires in COVID-19 (dated by TCRdb to 2020 to 2022). Regarding the research as a whole: Samples from collaborators originated in the United States, Italy and Spain and spanned both the acute and convalescent phases of COVID-19. The prospective study material was composed of cDNA or gDNA derived from T cells, B-cell-depleted T cells, or PBMCs. The dataset comprised deeply sampled blood TCRbeta repertoires from subjects exposed to, actively infected with, or recovered from COVID-19. The repertoires were released in a freely available public database intended as a resource for research on the immune response to SARS-CoV-2. Samples came from the ongoing ImmuneRACE study (first 160 participants) plus 1,254 subjects from 6 global collaborators. Nearly every sample came with metadata listing a de-identified subject ID, COVID-19 status, age in years and sex. HLA class I and class II types, where available, came from metadata supplied by the sample provider rather than from assay-based typing. Broad study findings and their caveats: The amount of clinical and demographic metadata varied by source and participant and was provided uncurated.

CDR1 and CDR2, per the germline V gene, are SNHLY and FYNNEI. The CDR3 runs 15 amino acids, cysteine and phenylalanine included. The retained sequence is limited to the CDR3, 45 bases, with the frame set at the first base. TCRbeta CDR3 regions were amplified from genomic DNA using the immunoSEQ Assay, a bias-controlled multiplex PCR. The published analysis was carried out like this. Nucleated cell counts per sample were estimated from amplification of reference gene primers within the assay. Sequence reads were collapsed and filtered to measure the absolute abundance of every unique TCRbeta CDR3 rearrangement. For each sample, productive Simpson clonality was calculated as the square root of Simpson's diversity index across productive rearrangements. TCRdb mirrors the immuneACCESS table, restricted to in-frame sequences. Some clones are absent from its copies; in checked studies, under half trace to an unresolved V gene, and the reason for the others is unknown. V, J and clone size are those of that table, while D and trimming were read from the DNA. Recorded for this sample are 50,000 or so clones; roughly 80% of them occurred a single time. The top ten constitute 7% to 8.5% of the sample.

The collaborating institutions used their own protocols to collect whole blood in K2EDTA tubes. Collaborator samples were shipped for TCRbeta analysis as frozen whole blood, isolated PBMCs, or DNA extracted from either sample type. The chain couples TRBV2 to TRBJ2-7, with the D gene too uncertain to name. The J call may be faulty, since TRBJ2-1 better matches the DNA end. The receptor's source is a man aged 40-49 years with acute or convalescent COVID-19. Source material: peripheral blood. In nucleotide form, the sequence is TGTGCCAGCGCCAGCCCAGCGCCCTCCTACAATGAGCAGTTCTTC. Its translation is CASASPAPSYNEQFF.